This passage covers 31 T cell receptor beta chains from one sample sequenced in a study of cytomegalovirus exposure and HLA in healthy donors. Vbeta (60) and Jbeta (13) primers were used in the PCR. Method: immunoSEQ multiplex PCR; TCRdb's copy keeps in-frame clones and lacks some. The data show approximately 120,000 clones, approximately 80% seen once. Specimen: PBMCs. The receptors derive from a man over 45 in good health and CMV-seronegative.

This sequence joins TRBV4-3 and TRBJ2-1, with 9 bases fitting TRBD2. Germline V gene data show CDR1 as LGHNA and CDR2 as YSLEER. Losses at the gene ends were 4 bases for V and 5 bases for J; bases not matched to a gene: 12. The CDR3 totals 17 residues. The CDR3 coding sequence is TGCGCCAGCAGCCGCAATTGGGCGGGACTAGCTGACAATGAGCAGTTCTTC. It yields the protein CASSRNWAGLADNEQFF.

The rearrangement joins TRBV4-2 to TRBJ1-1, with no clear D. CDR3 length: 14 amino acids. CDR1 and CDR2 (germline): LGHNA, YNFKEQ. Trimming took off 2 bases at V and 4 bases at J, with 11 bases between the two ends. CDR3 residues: CASSQRLSGTEAFF. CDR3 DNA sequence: TGTGCCAGCAGCCAACGGTTATCAGGCACTGAAGCTTTCTTT.

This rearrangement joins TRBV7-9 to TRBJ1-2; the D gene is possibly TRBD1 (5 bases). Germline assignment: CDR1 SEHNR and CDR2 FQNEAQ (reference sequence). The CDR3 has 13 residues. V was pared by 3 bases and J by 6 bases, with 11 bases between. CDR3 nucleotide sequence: TGTGCCAGCAGCTTGAACGGGGGGGATGGCTACACCTTC. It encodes CASSLNGGDGYTF.

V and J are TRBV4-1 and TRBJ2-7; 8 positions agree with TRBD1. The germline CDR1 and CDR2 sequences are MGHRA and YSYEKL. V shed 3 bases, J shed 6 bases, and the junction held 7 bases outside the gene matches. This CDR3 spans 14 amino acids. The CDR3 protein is CASSQPQGASEQYF. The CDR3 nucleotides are TGCGCCAGCAGCCAGCCGCAGGGGGCGAGCGAGCAGTACTTC.

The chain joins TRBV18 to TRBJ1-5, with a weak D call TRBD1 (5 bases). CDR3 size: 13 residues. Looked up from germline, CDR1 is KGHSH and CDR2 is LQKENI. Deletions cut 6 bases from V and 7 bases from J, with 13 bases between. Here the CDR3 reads CASSLPGGQPQHF. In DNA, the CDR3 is TGTGCCAGCTCTCTCCCCGGGGGGCAGCCCCAGCATTTT.

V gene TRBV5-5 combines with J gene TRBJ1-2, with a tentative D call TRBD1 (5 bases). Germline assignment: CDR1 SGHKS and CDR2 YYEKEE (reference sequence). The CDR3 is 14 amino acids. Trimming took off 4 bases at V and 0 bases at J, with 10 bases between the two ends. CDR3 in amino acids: CASSAQVSNYGYTF. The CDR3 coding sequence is TGTGCCAGCAGCGCACAGGTGTCTAACTATGGCTACACCTTC.

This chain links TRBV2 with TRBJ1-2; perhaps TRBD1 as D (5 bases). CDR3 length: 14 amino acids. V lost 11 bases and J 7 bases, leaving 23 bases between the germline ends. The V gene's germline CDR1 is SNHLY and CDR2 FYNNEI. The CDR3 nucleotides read TGTGCCCCACCGGGGGGGACGAGTAGCCCTGGCTACACCTTC. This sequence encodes CAPPGGTSSPGYTF.

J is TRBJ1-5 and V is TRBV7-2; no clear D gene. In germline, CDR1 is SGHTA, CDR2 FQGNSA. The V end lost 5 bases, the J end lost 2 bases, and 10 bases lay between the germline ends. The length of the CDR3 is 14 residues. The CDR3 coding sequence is TGTGCCAGCAGCCCGCGGTATGGCAATCAGCCCCAGCATTTT. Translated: CASSPRYGNQPQHF.

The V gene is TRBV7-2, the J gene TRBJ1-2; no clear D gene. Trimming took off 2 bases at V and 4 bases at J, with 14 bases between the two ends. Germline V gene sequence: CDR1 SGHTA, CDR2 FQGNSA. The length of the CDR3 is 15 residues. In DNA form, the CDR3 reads TGTGCCAGCAGCTTAAGGCGGTCGGGAGGCTATGGCTACACCTTC. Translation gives CASSLRRSGGYGYTF.

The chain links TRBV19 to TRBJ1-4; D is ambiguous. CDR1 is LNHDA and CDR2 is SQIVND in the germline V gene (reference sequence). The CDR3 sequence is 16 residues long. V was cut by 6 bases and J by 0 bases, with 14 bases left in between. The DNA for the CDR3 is TGTGCCAGTAGCCCCACCGGACTCTCAACTAATGAAAAACTGTTTTTT. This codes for CASSPTGLSTNEKLFF.

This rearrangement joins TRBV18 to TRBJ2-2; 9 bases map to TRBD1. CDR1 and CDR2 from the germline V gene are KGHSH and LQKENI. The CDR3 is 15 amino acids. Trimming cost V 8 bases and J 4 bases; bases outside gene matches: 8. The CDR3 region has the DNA TGTGCCAGCCATCCCTCGACAGGGGGCACCGGGGAGCTGTTTTTT. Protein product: CASHPSTGGTGELFF. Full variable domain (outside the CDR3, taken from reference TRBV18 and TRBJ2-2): NAGVMQNPRHLVRRRGQEARLRCSPMKGHSHVYWYRQLPEEGLKFMVYLQKENIIDESGMPKERFSAEFPKEGPSILRIQQVVRGDSAAYFCASHPSTGGTGELFFGEGSRLTVL.

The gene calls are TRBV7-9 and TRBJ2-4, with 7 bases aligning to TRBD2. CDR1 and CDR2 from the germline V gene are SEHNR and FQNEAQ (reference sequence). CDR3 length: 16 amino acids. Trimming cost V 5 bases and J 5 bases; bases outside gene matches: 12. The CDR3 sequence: CASSPVGGYWENIQYF. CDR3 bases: TGTGCCAGCAGCCCAGTGGGGGGGTATTGGGAAAACATTCAGTACTTC.

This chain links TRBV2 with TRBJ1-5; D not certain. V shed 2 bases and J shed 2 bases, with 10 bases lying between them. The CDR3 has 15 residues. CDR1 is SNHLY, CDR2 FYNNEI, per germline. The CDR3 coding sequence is TGTGCCAGCAGTGAACGGGGTTCAGGCAATCAGCCCCAGCATTTT. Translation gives CASSERGSGNQPQHF.

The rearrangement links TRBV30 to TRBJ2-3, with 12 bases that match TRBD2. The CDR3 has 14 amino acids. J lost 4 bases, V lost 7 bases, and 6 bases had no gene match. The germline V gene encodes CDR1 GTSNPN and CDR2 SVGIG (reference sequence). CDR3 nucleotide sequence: TGTGCCTCAACTAGCGGGGGGTTCGCAGATACGCAGTATTTT. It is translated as CASTSGGFADTQYF.

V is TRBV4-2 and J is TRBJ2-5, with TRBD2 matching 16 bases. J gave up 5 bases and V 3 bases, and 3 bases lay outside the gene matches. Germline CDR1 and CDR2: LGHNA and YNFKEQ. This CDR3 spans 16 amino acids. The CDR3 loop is CASSQGLAGGRETQYF. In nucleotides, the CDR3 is TGTGCCAGCAGCCAGGGACTAGCGGGGGGGCGGGAGACCCAGTACTTC.

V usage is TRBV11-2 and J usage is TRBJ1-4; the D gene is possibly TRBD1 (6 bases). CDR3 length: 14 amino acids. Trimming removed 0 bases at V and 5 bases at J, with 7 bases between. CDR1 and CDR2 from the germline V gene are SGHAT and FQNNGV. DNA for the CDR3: TGTGCCAGCAGCTTAGACAGGGGAAATGAAAAACTGTTTTTT. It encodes CASSLDRGNEKLFF.

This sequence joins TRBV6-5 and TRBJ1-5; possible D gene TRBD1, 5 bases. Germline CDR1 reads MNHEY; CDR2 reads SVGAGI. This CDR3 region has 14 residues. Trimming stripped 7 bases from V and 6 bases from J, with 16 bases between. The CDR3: CASTESGQGQPQHF. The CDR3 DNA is TGTGCCAGCACAGAATCAGGGCAGGGTCAGCCCCAGCATTTT.

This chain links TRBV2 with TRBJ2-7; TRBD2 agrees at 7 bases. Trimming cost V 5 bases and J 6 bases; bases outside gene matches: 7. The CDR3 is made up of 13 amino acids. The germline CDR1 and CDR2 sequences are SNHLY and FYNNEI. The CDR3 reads CASSSGNRGEQYV. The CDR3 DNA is TGTGCCAGCAGTAGCGGGAACCGGGGCGAGCAGTACGTC.

Here the CDR3 DNA reads TGTGCCTGGGACAGGAGAATGAACACTGAAGCTTTCTTT. It is translated as CAWDRRMNTEAFF. This chain uses TRBV30 with TRBJ1-1; weak D call: TRBD1 (6 bases). The CDR3 covers 13 residues. Germline V gene sequence: CDR1 GTSNPN, CDR2 SVGIG (reference sequence). V dropped 5 bases and J dropped 0 bases, with 10 bases sitting between them. The full variable domain, in which reference TRBV30 and TRBJ1-1 provide the parts outside the CDR3, is SQTIHQWPATLVQPVGSPLSLECTVEGTSNPNLYWYRQAAGRGLQLLFYSVGIGQISSEVPQNLSASRPQDRQFILSSKKLLLSDSGFYLCAWDRRMNTEAFFGQGTRLTVV.

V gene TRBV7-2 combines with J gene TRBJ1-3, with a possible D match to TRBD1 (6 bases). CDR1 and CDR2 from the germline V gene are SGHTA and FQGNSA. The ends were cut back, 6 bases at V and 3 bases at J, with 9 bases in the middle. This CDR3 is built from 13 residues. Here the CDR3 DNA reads TGTGCCAGCAGAACAGGGAGTGGAAACACCATATATTTT. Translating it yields CASRTGSGNTIYF.

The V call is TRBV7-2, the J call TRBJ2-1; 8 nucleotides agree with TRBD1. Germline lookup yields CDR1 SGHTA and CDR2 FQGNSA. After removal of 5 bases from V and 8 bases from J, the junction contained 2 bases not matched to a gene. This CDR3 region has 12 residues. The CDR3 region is CASSPQGDEQFF. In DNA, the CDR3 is TGTGCCAGCAGCCCACAGGGGGATGAGCAGTTCTTC.

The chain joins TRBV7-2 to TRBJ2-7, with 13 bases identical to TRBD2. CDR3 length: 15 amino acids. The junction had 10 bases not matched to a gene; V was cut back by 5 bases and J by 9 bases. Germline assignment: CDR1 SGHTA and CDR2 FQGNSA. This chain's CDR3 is CASSPTGTSGVGQYF. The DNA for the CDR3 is TGTGCCAGCAGCCCGACCGGGACTAGCGGGGTTGGGCAGTACTTC.

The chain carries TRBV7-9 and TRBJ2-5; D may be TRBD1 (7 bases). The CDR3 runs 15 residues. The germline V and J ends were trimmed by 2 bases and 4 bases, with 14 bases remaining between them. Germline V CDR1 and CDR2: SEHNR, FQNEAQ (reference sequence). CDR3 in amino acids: CASSLRQGGVETQYF. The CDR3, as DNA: TGTGCCAGCAGCTTAAGACAGGGAGGAGTAGAGACCCAGTACTTC.

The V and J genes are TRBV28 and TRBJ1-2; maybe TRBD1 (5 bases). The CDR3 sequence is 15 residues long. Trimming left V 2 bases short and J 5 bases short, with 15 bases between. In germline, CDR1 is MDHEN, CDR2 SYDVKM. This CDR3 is CASSLGTQWEYGYTF. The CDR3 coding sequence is TGTGCCAGCAGTTTAGGGACTCAATGGGAGTATGGCTACACCTTC.

DNA for the CDR3: TGTGCCAGCAGCCCTACGGGAGGTAAAGCAACTAATGAAAAACTGTTTTTT. Its translation: CASSPTGGKATNEKLFF. The chain couples TRBV14 to TRBJ1-4; D is unresolved. CDR1 and CDR2 from the germline V gene are SGHDN and FVKESK. The CDR3 contains 17 residues. The V and J ends lost 4 bases and 0 bases respectively, with 15 bases between them. The full variable domain, its missing parts supplied by reference TRBV14 and TRBJ1-4, is EAGVTQFPSHSVIEKGQTVTLRCDPISGHDNLYWYRRVMGKEIKFLLHFVKESKQDESGMPNNRFLAERTGGTYSTLKVQPAELEDSGVYFCASSPTGGKATNEKLFFGSGTQLSVL.

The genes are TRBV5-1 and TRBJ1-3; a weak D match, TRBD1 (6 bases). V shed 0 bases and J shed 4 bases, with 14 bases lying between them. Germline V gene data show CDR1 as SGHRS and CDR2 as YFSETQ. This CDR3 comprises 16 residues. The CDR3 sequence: CASSLGIGTTGNTIYF. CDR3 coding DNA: TGCGCCAGCAGCTTGGGGATCGGGACAACAGGAAACACCATATATTTT.

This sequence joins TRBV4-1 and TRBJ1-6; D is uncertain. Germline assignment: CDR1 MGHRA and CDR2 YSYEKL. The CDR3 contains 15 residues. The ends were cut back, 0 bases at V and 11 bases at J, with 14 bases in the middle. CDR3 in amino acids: CASSQDYAAATPLHF. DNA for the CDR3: TGCGCCAGCAGCCAAGATTACGCGGCGGCGACACCCCTCCACTTT.

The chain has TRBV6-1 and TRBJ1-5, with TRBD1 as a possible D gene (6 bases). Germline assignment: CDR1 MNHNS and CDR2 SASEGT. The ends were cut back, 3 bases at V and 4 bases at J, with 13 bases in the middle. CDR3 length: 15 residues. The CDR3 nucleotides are TGTGCCAGCAGTGAGCGCAGGGGTGAGAATCAGCCCCAGCATTTT. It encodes CASSERRGENQPQHF.

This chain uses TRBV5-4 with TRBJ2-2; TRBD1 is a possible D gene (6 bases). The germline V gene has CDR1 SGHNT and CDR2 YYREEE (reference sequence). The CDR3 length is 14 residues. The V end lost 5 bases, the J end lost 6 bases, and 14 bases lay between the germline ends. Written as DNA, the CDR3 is TGTGCCAGCAGTGACAGGCTGTCGCCCGGGGAGCTGTTTTTT. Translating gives CASSDRLSPGELFF. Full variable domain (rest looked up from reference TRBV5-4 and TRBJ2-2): ETGVTQSPTHLIKTRGQQVTLRCSSQSGHNTVSWYQQALGQGPQFIFQYYREEENGRGNFPPRFSGLQFPNYSSELNVNALELDDSALYLCASSDRLSPGELFFGEGSRLTVL.

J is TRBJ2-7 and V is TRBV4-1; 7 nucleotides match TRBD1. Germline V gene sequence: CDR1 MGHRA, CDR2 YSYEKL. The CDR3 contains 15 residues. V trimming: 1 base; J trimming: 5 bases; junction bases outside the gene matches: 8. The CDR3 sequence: CASSQADREFDEQYF. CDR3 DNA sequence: TGCGCCAGCAGCCAAGCCGACAGGGAATTCGACGAGCAGTACTTC.

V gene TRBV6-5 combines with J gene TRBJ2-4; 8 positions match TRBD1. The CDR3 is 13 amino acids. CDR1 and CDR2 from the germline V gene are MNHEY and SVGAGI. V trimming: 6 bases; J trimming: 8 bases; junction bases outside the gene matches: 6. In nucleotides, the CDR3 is TGTGCCAGCAGACGAACAGGGGGAGACATTCAGTACTTC. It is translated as CASRRTGGDIQYF.